The text below deals with one T cell receptor (beta chain). Its specificity is unknown. The data are from a study of cytomegalovirus exposure and HLA in healthy donors. Turning to the study itself: A later analysis reported the 90 to 150 validation repertoires used the same platform as the approximately 650 first-cohort repertoires.

The donors were part of the validation cohort of 120 or so subjects. That cohort was separate from the first cohort, which comprised about 670 subjects. Notes on the study in general: Whilst most TCR sequences proved rare, a subset of public TCRs occurred across many donors. Overall, roughly 160 TCR beta chains were annotated as cytomegalovirus-associated.

The CDR3 runs 14 residues. Germline V gene lookup returns CDR1 LNHDA and CDR2 SQIVND (reference sequence). Trimming removed 3 bases at V and 5 bases at J, with 13 bases between. Method: immunoSEQ multiplex PCR; TCRdb's copy keeps in-frame clones and lacks some. There are about 73,000 clones in the sample; 94% occur only once, and roughly 0.94% lies in the top ten. Sequencing input: PBMCs. This clonotype was sampled from a woman younger than 30 in good health and CMV-seronegative. The chain carries TRBV19 and TRBJ1-1; possible D gene TRBD1, 6 bases. The DNA for the CDR3 is TGTGCCAGTAGTATCTCCAGGGGAGGGACTGAAGCTTTCTTT. Translation gives CASSISRGGTEAFF.